This T cell receptor (beta chain) was sequenced during a study of T cell responses to AZD1222 COVID-19 vaccine. For the study at large: Second-dose recipients at about 4 or about 12 weeks were treated as one pooled group. Overall study findings and caveats: Of spike-specific TCRs, nearly half reportedly target regions left unmutated in variants. Sampling that yielded the repertoires occurred only after the peak T cell response. Donors skewed white British and female; clonal diversity was possibly underestimated.

Points on this clone: Its antigen remains unidentified.

Looked up from germline, CDR1 is LNHDA and CDR2 is SQIVND (reference sequence). This CDR3 spans 14 amino acids. V was shortened by 5 bases and J by 7 bases, with 14 bases between the two germline ends. This table comes from immunoSEQ multiplex PCR, and its TCRdb copy is limited to in-frame clones, with some not included. Among 200,000 or so clones listed, just over 90% were seen once. This sequence joins TRBV19 and TRBJ1-4; perhaps TRBD1 as D (6 bases). The origin of this receptor is an adult in good health. The sample consisted of peripheral blood, taken on day 0 of AZD1222 vaccination. The CDR3 sequence is CASSAGQGGEKLFF. The CDR3 DNA reads TGTGCCAGTAGTGCCGGACAAGGGGGTGAAAAACTGTTTTTT.